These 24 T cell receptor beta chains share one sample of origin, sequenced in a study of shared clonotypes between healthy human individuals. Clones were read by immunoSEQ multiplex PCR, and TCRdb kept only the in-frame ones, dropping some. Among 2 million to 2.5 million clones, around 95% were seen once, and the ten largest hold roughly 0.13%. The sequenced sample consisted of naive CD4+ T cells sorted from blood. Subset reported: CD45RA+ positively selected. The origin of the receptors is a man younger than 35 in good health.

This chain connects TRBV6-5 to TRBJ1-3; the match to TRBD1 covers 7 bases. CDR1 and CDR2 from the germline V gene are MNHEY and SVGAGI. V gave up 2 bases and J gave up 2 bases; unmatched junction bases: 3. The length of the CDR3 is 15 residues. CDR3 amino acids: CASSYTTGTGNTIYF. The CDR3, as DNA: TGTGCCAGCAGTTACACGACAGGGACTGGAAACACCATATATTTT.

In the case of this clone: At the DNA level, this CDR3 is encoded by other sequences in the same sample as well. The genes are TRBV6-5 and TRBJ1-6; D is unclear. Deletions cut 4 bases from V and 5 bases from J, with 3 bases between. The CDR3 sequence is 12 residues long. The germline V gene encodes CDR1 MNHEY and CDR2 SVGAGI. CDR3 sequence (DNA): TGTGCCAGCAGTTCCAATAATTCACCCCTCCACTTT. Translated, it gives CASSSNNSPLHF.

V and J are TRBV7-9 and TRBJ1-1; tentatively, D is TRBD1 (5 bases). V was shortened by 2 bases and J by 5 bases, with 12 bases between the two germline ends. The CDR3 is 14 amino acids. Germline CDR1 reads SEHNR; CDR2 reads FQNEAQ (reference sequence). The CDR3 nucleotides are TGTGCCAGCAGCTTAAAGGGGTGGGAGACTGAAGCTTTCTTT. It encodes CASSLKGWETEAFF. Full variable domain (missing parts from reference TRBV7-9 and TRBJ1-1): DTGVSQNPRHKITKRGQNVTFRCDPISEHNRLYWYRQTLGQGPEFLTYFQNEAQLEKSRLLSDRFSAERPKGSFSTLEIQRTEQGDSAMYLCASSLKGWETEAFFGQGTRLTVV.

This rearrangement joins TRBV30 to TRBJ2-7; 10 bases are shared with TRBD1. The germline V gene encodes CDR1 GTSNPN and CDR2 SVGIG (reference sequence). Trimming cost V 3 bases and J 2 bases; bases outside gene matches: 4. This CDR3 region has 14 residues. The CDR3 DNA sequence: TGTGCCTGGAGAGGGGACAGGGGCGCCTACGAGCAGTACTTC. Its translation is CAWRGDRGAYEQYF.

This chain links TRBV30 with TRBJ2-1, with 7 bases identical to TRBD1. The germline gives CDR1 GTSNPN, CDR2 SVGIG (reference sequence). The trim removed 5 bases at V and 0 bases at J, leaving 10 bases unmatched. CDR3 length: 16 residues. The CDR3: CAWLRQGIFSYNEQFF. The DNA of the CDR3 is TGTGCCTGGCTACGACAGGGAATTTTCTCCTACAATGAGCAGTTCTTC.

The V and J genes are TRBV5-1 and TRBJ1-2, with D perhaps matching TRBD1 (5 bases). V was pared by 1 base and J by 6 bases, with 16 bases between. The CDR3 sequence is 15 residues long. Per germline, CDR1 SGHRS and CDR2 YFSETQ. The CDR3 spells CASSLSAPGRDGYTF. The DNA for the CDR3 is TGCGCCAGCAGCTTGTCCGCCCCAGGGAGGGATGGCTACACCTTC. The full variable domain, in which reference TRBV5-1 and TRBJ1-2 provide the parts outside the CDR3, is KAGVTQTPRYLIKTRGQQVTLSCSPISGHRSVSWYQQTPGQGLQFLFEYFSETQRNKGNFPGRFSGRQFSNSRSEMNVSTLELGDSALYLCASSLSAPGRDGYTFGSGTRLTVV.

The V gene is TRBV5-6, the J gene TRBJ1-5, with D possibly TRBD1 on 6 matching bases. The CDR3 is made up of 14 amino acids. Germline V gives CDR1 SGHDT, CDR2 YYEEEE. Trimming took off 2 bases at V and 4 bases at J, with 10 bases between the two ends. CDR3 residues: CASSFPGANQPQHF. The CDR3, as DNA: TGTGCCAGCAGCTTTCCAGGGGCAAATCAGCCCCAGCATTTT.

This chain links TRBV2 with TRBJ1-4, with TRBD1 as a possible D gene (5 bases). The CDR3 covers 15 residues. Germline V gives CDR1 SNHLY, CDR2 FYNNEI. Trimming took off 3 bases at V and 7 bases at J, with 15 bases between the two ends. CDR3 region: CASSDRGEVREKLFF. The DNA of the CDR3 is TGTGCCAGCAGTGATAGGGGAGAAGTTCGTGAAAAACTGTTTTTT.

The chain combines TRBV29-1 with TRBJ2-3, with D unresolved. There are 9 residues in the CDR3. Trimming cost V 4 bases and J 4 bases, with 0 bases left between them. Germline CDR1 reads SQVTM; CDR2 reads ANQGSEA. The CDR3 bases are TGCAGCGTTGCAGATACGCAGTATTTT. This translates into CSVADTQYF.

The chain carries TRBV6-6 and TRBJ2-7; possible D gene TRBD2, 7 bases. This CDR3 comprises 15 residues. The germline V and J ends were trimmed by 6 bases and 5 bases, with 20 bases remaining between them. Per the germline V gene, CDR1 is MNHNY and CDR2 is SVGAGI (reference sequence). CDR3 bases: TGTGCCAGCAGACCCGAGGGGGGGCGAACCGACGAGCAGTACTTC. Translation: CASRPEGGRTDEQYF.

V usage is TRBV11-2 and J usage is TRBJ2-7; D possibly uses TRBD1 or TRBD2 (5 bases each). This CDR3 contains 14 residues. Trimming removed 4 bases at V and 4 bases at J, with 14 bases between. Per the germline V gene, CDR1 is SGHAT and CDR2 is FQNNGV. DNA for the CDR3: TGTGCCAGCAGCTCCGCAGGGTCGGGATACGAGCAGTACTTC. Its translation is CASSSAGSGYEQYF.

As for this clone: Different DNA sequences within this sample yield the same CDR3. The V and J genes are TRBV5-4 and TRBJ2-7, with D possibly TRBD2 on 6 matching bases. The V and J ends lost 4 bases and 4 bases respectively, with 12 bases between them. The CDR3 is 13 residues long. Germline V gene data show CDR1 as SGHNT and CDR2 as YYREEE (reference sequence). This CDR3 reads CASSLAGLYEQYF. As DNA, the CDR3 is TGTGCCAGCAGCCTGGCGGGACTGTACGAGCAGTACTTC.

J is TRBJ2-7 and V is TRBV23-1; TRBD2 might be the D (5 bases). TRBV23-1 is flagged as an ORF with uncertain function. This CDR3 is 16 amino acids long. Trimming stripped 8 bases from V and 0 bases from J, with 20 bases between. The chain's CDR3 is CASRVPAGAVSYEQYF. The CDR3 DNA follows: TGCGCCAGCCGAGTCCCGGCGGGTGCCGTCTCCTACGAGCAGTACTTC.

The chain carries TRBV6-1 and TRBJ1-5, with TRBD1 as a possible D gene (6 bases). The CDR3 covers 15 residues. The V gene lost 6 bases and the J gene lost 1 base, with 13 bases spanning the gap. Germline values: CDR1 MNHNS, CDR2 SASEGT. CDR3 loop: CASRPTGMSNQPQHF. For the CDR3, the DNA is TGTGCCAGCAGACCTACAGGGATGAGCAATCAGCCCCAGCATTTT.

The CDR3 loop is CASSQDWHSSGSPKSPQHF. CDR3 bases: TGCGCCAGCAGCCAAGATTGGCACAGCTCCGGGAGCCCAAAGTCCCCCCAGCATTTT. J is TRBJ1-5 and V is TRBV4-3; D ambiguous. V dropped 0 bases and J dropped 10 bases, with 28 bases sitting between them. The germline CDR1 and CDR2 sequences are LGHNA and YSLEER. CDR3 length: 19 residues.

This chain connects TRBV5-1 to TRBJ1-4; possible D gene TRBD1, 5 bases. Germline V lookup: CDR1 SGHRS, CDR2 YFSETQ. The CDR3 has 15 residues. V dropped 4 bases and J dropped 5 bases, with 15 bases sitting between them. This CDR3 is CASSTTPGPNEKLFF. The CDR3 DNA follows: TGCGCCAGCAGCACAACTCCGGGACCCAATGAAAAACTGTTTTTT.

DNA for the CDR3: TGCGCCAGCAGCTTGGTGTCGCGGGACAGGGCTGACACTAATGAAAAACTGTTTTTT. Its protein is CASSLVSRDRADTNEKLFF. This chain connects TRBV5-1 to TRBJ1-4; 9 positions match TRBD1. Germline values: CDR1 SGHRS, CDR2 YFSETQ. The J segment lost 2 bases and the V segment lost 0 bases, leaving 11 bases of the junction unmatched. This CDR3 contains 19 residues.

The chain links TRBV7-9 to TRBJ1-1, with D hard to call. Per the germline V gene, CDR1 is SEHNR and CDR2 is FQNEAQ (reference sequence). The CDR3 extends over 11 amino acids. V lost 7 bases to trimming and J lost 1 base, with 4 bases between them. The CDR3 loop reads CASMPNTEAFF. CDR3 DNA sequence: TGTGCCAGCATGCCGAACACTGAAGCTTTCTTT.

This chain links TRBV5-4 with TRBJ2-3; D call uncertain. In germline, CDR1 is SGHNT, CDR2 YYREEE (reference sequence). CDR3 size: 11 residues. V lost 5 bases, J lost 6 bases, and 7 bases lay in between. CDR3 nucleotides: TGTGCCAGCAGTGCGCAGGATACGCAGTATTTT. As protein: CASSAQDTQYF. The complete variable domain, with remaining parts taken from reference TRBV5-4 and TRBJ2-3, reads ETGVTQSPTHLIKTRGQQVTLRCSSQSGHNTVSWYQQALGQGPQFIFQYYREEENGRGNFPPRFSGLQFPNYSSELNVNALELDDSALYLCASSAQDTQYFGPGTRLTVL.

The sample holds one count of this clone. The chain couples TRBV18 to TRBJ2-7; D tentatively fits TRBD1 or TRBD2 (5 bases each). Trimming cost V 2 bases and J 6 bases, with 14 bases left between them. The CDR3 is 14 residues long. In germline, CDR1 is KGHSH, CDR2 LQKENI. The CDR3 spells CASSPWGNLAEQYF. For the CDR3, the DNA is TGTGCCAGCTCACCATGGGGGAATCTAGCCGAGCAGTACTTC.

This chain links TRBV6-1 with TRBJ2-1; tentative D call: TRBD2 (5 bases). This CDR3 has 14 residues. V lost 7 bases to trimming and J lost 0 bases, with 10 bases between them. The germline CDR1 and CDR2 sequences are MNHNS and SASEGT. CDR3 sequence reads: CASTLGSSYNEQFF. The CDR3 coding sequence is TGTGCCAGCACATTAGGGAGCTCCTACAATGAGCAGTTCTTC.

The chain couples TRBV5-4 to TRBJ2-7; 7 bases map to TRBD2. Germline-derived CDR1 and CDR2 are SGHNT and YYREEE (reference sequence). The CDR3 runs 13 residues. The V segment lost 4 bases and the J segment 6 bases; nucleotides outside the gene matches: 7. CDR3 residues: CASSDTAGPEQYF. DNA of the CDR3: TGTGCCAGCAGCGATACAGCGGGGCCCGAGCAGTACTTC.

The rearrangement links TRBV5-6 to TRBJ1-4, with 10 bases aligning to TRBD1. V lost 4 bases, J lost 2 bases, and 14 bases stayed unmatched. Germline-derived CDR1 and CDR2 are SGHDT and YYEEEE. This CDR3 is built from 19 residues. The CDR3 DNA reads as TGTGCCAGCAGCCCATCGACAGGGGGCATTACTTCGACTAATGAAAAACTGTTTTTT. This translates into CASSPSTGGITSTNEKLFF.

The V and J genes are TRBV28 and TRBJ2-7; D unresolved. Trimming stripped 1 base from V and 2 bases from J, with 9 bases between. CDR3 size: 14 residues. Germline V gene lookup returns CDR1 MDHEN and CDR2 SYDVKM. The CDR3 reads CASSLSAGTYEQYF. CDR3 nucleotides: TGTGCCAGCAGTTTATCTGCAGGAACCTACGAGCAGTACTTC.